These 16 T cell receptor beta chains share one sample of origin, sequenced in a study of regulatory T cells in long-lasting Graves disease. Arm-PCR of CDR3 regions and iRepertoire HTBI primers were the basis on which TCR beta libraries were built. TCRdb itself ran the multiplex PCR reads through MiXCR, one entry per CDR3 protein. The repertoire includes fewer than 450,000 distinct CDR3 sequences, 15% of them detected once, and over 7% sits in the top ten. Time point denoted: newly diagnosed GD, antithyroid drugs for less than 3 months. Researchers made the TCR library from RNA that was extracted from PBMCs. These same records also appear under a second study, on T cells in Graves' hyperthyroidism and ophthalmopathy.

The specimen was peripheral blood mononuclear cells (PBMCs), collected at new diagnosis, from a patient treated with antithyroid drugs. The receptors shown here come from a woman in her 40s with Graves disease.

The chain combines TRBV6-5 with TRBJ2-3, with D hard to call. The CDR3 spans 13 residues. V was pared by 4 bases and J by 5 bases, with 10 bases between. CDR1 and CDR2 (germline): MNHEY, SVGAGI. The CDR3 nucleotides read TGTGCCAGCAGTTTCCCCCCGGTAGATACGCAGTATTTT. It specifies CASSFPPVDTQYF.

The genes are TRBV9 and TRBJ2-5; D is uncertain. CDR1 SGDLS and CDR2 YYNGEE come from the germline V gene. V gave up 3 bases and J gave up 5 bases, with 14 bases separating them. This CDR3 comprises 14 residues. CDR3 sequence: CASSAGSRRETQYF. CDR3 DNA: TGTGCCAGCAGCGCCGGGTCCAGGCGGGAGACCCAGTACTTC.

V gene TRBV2 combines with J gene TRBJ1-1; perhaps TRBD1 as D (6 bases). The CDR3 has 13 amino acids. Per the germline V gene, CDR1 is SNHLY and CDR2 is FYNNEI. The V end lost 6 bases, the J end lost 5 bases, and 13 bases lay between the germline ends. The DNA for the CDR3 is TGTGCCAGCAGGATAGAAGGGGGGACTGAAGCTTTCTTT. It encodes CASRIEGGTEAFF.

The J gene is TRBJ2-3, the V gene TRBV6-9; the match to TRBD2 covers 7 bases. This CDR3 spans 15 amino acids. Trimming took 3 bases from V and 4 from J; bases not matched to a gene: 7. The V gene's germline CDR1 is MNHGY and CDR2 SVAAGI. CDR3 bases: TGTGCCAGCAGTTACGGCGGGAGCCGGGCAGATACGCAGTATTTT. It codes for CASSYGGSRADTQYF.

This chain connects TRBV4-1 to TRBJ2-2; TRBD2 agrees at 9 bases. With 9 bases clipped from V and 6 bases from J, the junction kept 11 bases outside the gene matches. Germline V gives CDR1 MGHRA, CDR2 YSYEKL. The CDR3 has 15 amino acids. The DNA of the CDR3 is TGCGCCAGTACCGATAGCGGGAGAGGCTCCGGGGAGCTGTTTTTT. Its protein is CASTDSGRGSGELFF.

This clonotype came up many times. This CDR3 reads CASSLSSGGYNEQFF. CDR3 DNA: TGTGCCAGCAGTTTATCGTCAGGGGGCTACAATGAGCAGTTCTTC. This chain links TRBV27 with TRBJ2-1; 7 bases align to TRBD1. V was clipped by 0 bases and J by 3 bases; unmatched bases: 2. CDR1 is MNHEY and CDR2 is SMNVEV in the germline V gene (reference sequence). CDR3 length: 15 amino acids.

The chain has TRBV6-5 and TRBJ2-7; tentative D call: TRBD1 (6 bases). Germline V CDR1 and CDR2: MNHEY, SVGAGI. Trimming removed 4 bases at V and 0 bases at J, with 13 bases between. The CDR3 has 15 residues. The DNA of the CDR3 is TGTGCCAGCAGTTTCCAGGGGCCCCACTCCTACGAGCAGTACTTC. This codes for CASSFQGPHSYEQYF.

This clonotype was counted at least ten times. The chain joins TRBV27 to TRBJ2-2; 10 nucleotides agree with TRBD2. V shed 5 bases, J shed 0 bases, and the junction held 3 bases outside the gene matches. The V gene's germline CDR1 is MNHEY and CDR2 SMNVEV (reference sequence). This CDR3 contains 16 residues. The CDR3 sequence: CASSPGLAANTGELFF. DNA for the CDR3: TGTGCCAGCAGTCCAGGACTAGCGGCGAACACCGGGGAGCTGTTTTTT.

The V gene is TRBV7-9, the J gene TRBJ1-5, with D possibly TRBD1 on 5 matching bases. The length of the CDR3 is 12 residues. Between the trimmed V and J ends, which lost 8 bases and 7 bases, there was a span of 12 bases. Germline V lookup: CDR1 SEHNR, CDR2 FQNEAQ (reference sequence). The CDR3 here is CASGTVGQPQHF. The CDR3 DNA follows: TGTGCCAGCGGGACTGTGGGGCAGCCCCAGCATTTT.

This clonotype was counted ten times or more. This chain uses TRBV5-6 with TRBJ2-3, with D perhaps TRBD1 (5 bases). Trimming left V 1 base short and J 0 bases short, with 9 bases between. CDR1 is SGHDT, CDR2 YYEEEE, per germline. The CDR3 extends over 15 amino acids. The CDR3 region has the DNA TGTGCCAGCAGCTTGACAGGTTTGAGCACAGATACGCAGTATTTT. It yields the protein CASSLTGLSTDTQYF. Complete variable domain (other parts from reference TRBV5-6 and TRBJ2-3): DAGVTQSPTHLIKTRGQQVTLRCSPKSGHDTVSWYQQALGQGPQFIFQYYEEEERQRGNFPDRFSGHQFPNYSSELNVNALLLGDSALYLCASSLTGLSTDTQYFGPGTRLTVL.

CDR3 in amino acids: CASSRQGFTGELFF. CDR3 DNA: TGTGCCAGCAGTCGCCAGGGTTTCACCGGGGAGCTGTTTTTT. J is TRBJ2-2 and V is TRBV28; weak D call: TRBD1 (5 bases). V shed 5 bases and J shed 4 bases, with 11 bases lying between them. The CDR3 sequence is 14 residues long. Germline V gene data show CDR1 as MDHEN and CDR2 as SYDVKM.

The chain links TRBV20-1 to TRBJ2-1; 7 bases are shared with TRBD2. The length of the CDR3 is 15 residues. V shed 6 bases and J 8 bases; nucleotides not matched to a gene: 16. The germline V gene has CDR1 DFQATT and CDR2 SNEGSKA (reference sequence). CDR3 region: CSARSLAGEFDEQFF. Written as DNA, the CDR3 is TGCAGTGCCCGGAGCTTAGCGGGTGAATTTGATGAGCAGTTCTTC.

This clonotype has a handful of counts. The CDR3 spells CSADASGTDTQYF. CDR3 DNA: TGCAGTGCTGATGCTAGCGGGACGGATACGCAGTATTTT. V gene TRBV20-1 combines with J gene TRBJ2-3, with 9 bases identical to TRBD2. V lost 5 bases to trimming and J lost 6 bases; unmatched junction nucleotides: 6. The germline V gene encodes CDR1 DFQATT and CDR2 SNEGSKA (reference sequence). The CDR3 has 13 residues.

This clonotype has more than one count but fewer than ten. This chain uses TRBV6-2 or TRBV6-3 with TRBJ2-6, with 11 bases lining up with TRBD2. After removal of 2 bases from V and 2 bases from J, the junction contained 8 bases not matched to a gene. CDR1 is MNHEY and CDR2 is SVGEGT in the germline V gene. CDR3 size: 19 residues. DNA for the CDR3: TGTGCCAGCAGTTACGGAGTACTAGCGGGAGTGACTGGGGCCAACGTCCTGACTTTC. Translating it yields CASSYGVLAGVTGANVLTF.

This clonotype was found a few times. This chain uses TRBV4-1 with TRBJ1-1; TRBD1 agrees at 8 bases. J lost 5 bases, V lost 6 bases, and 5 bases had no gene match. This CDR3 comprises 13 residues. Germline V gives CDR1 MGHRA, CDR2 YSYEKL. This CDR3 is CASRPTGETEAFF. The CDR3, as DNA: TGCGCCAGCAGACCGACAGGGGAGACTGAAGCTTTCTTT.

This clonotype appeared a few times. This sequence joins TRBV3-1 and TRBJ2-7; 10 nucleotides agree with TRBD2. Looked up from germline, CDR1 is LGHDT and CDR2 is YNNKEL (reference sequence). Trimming at V came to 1 base and at J to 3 bases, leaving 6 bases not matched to a gene. The length of the CDR3 is 16 residues. The CDR3 DNA reads TGTGCCAGCAGCCAAGTAGGAGCTAGCGGGGGCTACGAGCAGTACTTC. Its translation: CASSQVGASGGYEQYF.